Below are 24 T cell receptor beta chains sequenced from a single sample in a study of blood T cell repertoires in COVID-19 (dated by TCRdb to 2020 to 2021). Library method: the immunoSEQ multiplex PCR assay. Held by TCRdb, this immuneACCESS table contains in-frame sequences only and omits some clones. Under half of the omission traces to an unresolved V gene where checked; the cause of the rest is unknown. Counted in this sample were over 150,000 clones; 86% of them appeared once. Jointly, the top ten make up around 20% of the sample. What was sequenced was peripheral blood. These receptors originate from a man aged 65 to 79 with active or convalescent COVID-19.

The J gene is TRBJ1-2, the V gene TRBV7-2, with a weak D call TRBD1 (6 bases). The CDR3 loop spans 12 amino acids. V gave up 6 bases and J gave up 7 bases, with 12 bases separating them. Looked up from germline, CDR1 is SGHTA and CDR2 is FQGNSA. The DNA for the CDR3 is TGTGCCAGCAGTGAATTGGGGGCTGGCTACACCTTC. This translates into CASSELGAGYTF.

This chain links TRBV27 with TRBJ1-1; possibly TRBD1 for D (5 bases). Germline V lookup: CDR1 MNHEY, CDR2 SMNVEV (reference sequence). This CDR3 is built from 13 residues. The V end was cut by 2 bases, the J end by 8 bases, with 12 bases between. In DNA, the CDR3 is TGTGCCAGCAGTTTAAAACGGCACAGGGAAGCTTTCTTT. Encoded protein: CASSLKRHREAFF.

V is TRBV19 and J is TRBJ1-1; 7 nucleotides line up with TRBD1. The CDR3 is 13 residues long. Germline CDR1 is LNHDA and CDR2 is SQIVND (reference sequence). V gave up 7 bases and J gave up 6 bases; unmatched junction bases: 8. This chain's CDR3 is CASNSGGEPEAFF. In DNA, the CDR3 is TGTGCCAGTAACTCAGGGGGAGAGCCTGAAGCTTTCTTT. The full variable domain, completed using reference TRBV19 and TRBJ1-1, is DGGITQSPKYLFRKEGQNVTLSCEQNLNHDAMYWYRQDPGQGLRLIYYSQIVNDFQKGDIAEGYSVSREKKESFPLTVTSAQKNPTAFYLCASNSGGEPEAFFGQGTRLTVV.

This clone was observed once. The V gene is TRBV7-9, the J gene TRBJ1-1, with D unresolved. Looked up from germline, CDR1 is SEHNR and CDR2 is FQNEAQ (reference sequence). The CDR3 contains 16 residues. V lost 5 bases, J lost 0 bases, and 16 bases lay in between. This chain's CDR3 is CASSPRAGSMNTEAFF. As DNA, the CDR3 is TGTGCCAGCAGCCCGAGGGCTGGGAGTATGAACACTGAAGCTTTCTTT.

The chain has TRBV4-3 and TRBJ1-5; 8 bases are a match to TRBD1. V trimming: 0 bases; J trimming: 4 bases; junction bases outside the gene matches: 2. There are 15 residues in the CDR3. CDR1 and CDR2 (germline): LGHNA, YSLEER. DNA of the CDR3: TGCGCCAGCAGCCAAGAGCAGGGGGCGAATCAGCCCCAGCATTTT. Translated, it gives CASSQEQGANQPQHF.

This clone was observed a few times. This chain's CDR3 is CATNRGTGDSPLHF. In nucleotides, the CDR3 is TGTGCCACCAATCGAGGGACAGGGGATTCACCCCTCCACTTT. This chain links TRBV10-3 with TRBJ1-6, with TRBD1 matching over 10 bases. V lost 10 bases, J lost 8 bases, and 8 bases stayed unmatched. CDR1 and CDR2 (germline): ENHRY, SYGVKD. The CDR3 has 14 amino acids.

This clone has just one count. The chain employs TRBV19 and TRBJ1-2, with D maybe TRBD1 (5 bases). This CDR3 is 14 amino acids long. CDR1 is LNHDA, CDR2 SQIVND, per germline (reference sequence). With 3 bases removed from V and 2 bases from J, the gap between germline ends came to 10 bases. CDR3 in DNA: TGTGCCAGTAGTATTCGAGGACAAAACTATGGCTACACCTTC. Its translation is CASSIRGQNYGYTF.

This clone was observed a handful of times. CDR3 region: CASSPWWASGGNQETQYF. The CDR3, as DNA: TGCGCCAGCAGCCCCTGGTGGGCCAGCGGGGGTAACCAAGAGACCCAGTACTTC. This rearrangement joins TRBV4-1 to TRBJ2-5; TRBD2 aligns across 8 bases. J gave up 0 bases and V 4 bases, and 13 bases lay outside the gene matches. Per the germline V gene, CDR1 is MGHRA and CDR2 is YSYEKL. The CDR3 loop spans 18 amino acids.

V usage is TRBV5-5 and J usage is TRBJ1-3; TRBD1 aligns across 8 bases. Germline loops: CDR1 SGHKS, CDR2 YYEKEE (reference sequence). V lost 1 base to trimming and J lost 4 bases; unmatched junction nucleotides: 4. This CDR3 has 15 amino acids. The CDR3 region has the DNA TGTGCCAGCAGCTTGCAGGGGGCGGTAGGAAACACCATATATTTT. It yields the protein CASSLQGAVGNTIYF.

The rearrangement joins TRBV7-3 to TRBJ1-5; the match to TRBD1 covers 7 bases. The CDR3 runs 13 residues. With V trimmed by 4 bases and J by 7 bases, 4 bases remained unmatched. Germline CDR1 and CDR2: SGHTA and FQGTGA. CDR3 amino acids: CASSSHRGQPQHF. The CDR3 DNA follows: TGTGCCAGCAGCTCCCACAGGGGACAGCCCCAGCATTTT.

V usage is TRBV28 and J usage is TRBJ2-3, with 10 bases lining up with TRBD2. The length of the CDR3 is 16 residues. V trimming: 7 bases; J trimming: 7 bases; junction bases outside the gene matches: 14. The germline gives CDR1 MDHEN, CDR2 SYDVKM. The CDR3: CASTAGPSGSVNTQYF. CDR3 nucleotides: TGTGCCAGCACCGCTGGCCCTAGCGGGAGCGTGAATACGCAGTATTTT.

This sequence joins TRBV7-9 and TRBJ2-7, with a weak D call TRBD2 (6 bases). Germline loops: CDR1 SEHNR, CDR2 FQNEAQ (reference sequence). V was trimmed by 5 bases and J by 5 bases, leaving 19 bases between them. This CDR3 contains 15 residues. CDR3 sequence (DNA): TGTGCCAGCAGCCCCCGGGGACTCGCCCTAAACGAGCAGTACTTC. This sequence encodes CASSPRGLALNEQYF.

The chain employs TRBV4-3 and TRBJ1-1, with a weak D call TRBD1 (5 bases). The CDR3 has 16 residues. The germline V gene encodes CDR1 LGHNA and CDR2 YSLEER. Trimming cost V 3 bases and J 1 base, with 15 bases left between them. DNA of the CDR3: TGCGCCAGCAGCCATAAGACAGTAAGAACGAACACTGAAGCTTTCTTT. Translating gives CASSHKTVRTNTEAFF.

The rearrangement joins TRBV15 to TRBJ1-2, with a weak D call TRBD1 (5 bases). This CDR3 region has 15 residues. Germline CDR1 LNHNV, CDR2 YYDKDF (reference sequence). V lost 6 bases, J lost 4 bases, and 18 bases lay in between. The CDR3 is CATSSANRNRYGYTF. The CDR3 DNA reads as TGTGCCACCAGTTCGGCCAACAGGAATCGCTATGGCTACACCTTC.

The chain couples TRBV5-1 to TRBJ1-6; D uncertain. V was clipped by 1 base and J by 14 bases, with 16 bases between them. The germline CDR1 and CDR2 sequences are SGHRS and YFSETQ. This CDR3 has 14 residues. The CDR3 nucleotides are TGCGCCAGCAGCTTGCACACCGAGGGCCTCACCCTCCACTTT. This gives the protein CASSLHTEGLTLHF.

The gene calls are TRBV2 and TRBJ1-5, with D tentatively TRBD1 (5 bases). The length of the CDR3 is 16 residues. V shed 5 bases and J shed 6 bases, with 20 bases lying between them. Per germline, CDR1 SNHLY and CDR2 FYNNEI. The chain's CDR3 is CASSSDLGRGSQPQHF. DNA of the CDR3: TGTGCCAGCAGTTCCGACCTCGGGAGGGGAAGTCAGCCCCAGCATTTT. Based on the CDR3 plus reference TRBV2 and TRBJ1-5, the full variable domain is EPEVTQTPSHQVTQMGQEVILRCVPISNHLYFYWYRQILGQKVEFLVSFYNNEISEKSEIFDDQFSVERPDGSNFTLKIRSTKLEDSAMYFCASSSDLGRGSQPQHFGDGTRLSIL.

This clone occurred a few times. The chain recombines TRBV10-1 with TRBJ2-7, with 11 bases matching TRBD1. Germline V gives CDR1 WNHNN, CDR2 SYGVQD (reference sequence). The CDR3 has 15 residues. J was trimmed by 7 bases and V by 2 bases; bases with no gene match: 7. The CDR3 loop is CASSEPGQGAGEQYF. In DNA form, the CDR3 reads TGCGCCAGCAGTGAGCCCGGACAGGGGGCTGGGGAGCAGTACTTC.

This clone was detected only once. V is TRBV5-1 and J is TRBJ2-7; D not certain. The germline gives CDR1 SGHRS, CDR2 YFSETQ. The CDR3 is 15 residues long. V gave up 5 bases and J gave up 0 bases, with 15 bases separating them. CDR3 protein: CASSSESPFSYEQYF. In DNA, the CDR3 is TGCGCCAGCAGTTCTGAGAGCCCATTCTCCTACGAGCAGTACTTC.

In nucleotides, the CDR3 is TGTGCCGACAGGTTATATGGCTACACCTTC. The encoded protein is CADRLYGYTF. The chain couples TRBV11-2 to TRBJ1-2; tentative D call: TRBD1 (6 bases). The V end was cut by 11 bases, the J end by 5 bases, with 9 bases between. The V gene's germline CDR1 is SGHAT and CDR2 FQNNGV. CDR3 length: 10 amino acids.

This CDR3 is CASSLSGGGSYNEQFF. Written as DNA, the CDR3 is TGCGCCAGCAGCTTAAGCGGGGGAGGTTCCTACAATGAGCAGTTCTTC. The chain employs TRBV5-1 and TRBJ2-1; TRBD2 aligns across 8 bases. The CDR3 runs 16 residues. J gave up 1 base and V 2 bases, and 5 bases lay outside the gene matches. CDR1 is SGHRS and CDR2 is YFSETQ in the germline V gene. The full variable domain, completed using reference TRBV5-1 and TRBJ2-1, is KAGVTQTPRYLIKTRGQQVTLSCSPISGHRSVSWYQQTPGQGLQFLFEYFSETQRNKGNFPGRFSGRQFSNSRSEMNVSTLELGDSALYLCASSLSGGGSYNEQFFGPGTRLTVL.

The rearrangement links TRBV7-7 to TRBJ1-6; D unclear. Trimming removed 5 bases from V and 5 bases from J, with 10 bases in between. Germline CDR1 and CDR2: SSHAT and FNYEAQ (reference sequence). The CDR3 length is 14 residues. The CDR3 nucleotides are TGTGCCAGCAGCCTGACACAAAATAATTCACCCCTCCACTTT. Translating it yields CASSLTQNNSPLHF.

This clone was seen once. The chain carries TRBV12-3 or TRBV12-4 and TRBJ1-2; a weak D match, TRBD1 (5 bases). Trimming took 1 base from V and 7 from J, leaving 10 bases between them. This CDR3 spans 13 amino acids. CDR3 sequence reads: CASSLEVGPGYTF. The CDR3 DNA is TGTGCCAGCAGTTTAGAAGTGGGGCCTGGCTACACCTTC.

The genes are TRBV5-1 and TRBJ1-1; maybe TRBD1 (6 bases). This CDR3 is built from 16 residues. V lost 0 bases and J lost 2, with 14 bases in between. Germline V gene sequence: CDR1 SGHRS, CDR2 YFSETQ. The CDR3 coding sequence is TGCGCCAGCAGCTTGGAAGGGGGGGTCAAAAACACTGAAGCTTTCTTT. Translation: CASSLEGGVKNTEAFF.

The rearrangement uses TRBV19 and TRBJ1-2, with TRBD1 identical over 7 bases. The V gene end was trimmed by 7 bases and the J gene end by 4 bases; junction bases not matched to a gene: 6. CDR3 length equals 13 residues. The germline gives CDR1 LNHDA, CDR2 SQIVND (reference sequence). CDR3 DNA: TGTGCCAGTACCTGGGGACAGAGCTATGGCTACACCTTC. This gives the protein CASTWGQSYGYTF. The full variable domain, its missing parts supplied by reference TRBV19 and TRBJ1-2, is DGGITQSPKYLFRKEGQNVTLSCEQNLNHDAMYWYRQDPGQGLRLIYYSQIVNDFQKGDIAEGYSVSREKKESFPLTVTSAQKNPTAFYLCASTWGQSYGYTFGSGTRLTVV.